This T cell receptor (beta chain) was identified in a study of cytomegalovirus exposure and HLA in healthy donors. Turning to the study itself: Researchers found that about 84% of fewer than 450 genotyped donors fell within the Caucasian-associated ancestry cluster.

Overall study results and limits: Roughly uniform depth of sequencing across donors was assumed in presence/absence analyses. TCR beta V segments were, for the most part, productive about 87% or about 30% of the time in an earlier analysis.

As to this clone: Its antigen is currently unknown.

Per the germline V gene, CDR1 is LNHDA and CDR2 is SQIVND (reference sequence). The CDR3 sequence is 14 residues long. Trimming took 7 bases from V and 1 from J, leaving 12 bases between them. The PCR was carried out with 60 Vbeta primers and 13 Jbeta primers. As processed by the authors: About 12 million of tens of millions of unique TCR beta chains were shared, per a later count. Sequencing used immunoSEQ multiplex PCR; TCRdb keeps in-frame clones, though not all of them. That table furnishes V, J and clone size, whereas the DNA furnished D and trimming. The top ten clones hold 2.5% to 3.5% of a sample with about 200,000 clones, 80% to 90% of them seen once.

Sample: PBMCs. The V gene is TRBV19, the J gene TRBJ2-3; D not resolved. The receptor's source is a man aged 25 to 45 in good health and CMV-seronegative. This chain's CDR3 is CASKTTPRTDTQYF. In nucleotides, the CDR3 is TGTGCCAGTAAGACAACACCTCGCACAGATACGCAGTATTTT.